In this sample, the clone carrying this T cell receptor beta chain turned up a few times. Using a J-beta primer mix together with a sample-barcoded 5' primer, a second PCR was run for roughly 6 to 11 cycles. TCRdb redid the calling of the 5' RACE reads with MiXCR, one entry per CDR3 protein. This table has 1.5 million or so distinct CDR3 sequences, roughly two fifths appearing once. Drawn from each donor were approximately 10 milliliters of peripheral blood. This specimen comes from a study of blood T cells in healthy people across ages. This CDR3 region has 15 residues. From germline, CDR1 is SQVTM and CDR2 ANQGSEA. J gave up 6 bases and V 5 bases, and 11 bases lay outside the gene matches.

The chain combines TRBV29-1 with TRBJ2-1; 9 nucleotides line up with TRBD2. This sequence was found in a woman between 18 and 29 years old in good health. Sequenced material: blood. The CDR3 is CSVHIAGAGRNEQFF. CDR3 nucleotide sequence: TGCAGCGTTCACATAGCGGGGGCTGGTCGCAATGAGCAGTTCTTC.